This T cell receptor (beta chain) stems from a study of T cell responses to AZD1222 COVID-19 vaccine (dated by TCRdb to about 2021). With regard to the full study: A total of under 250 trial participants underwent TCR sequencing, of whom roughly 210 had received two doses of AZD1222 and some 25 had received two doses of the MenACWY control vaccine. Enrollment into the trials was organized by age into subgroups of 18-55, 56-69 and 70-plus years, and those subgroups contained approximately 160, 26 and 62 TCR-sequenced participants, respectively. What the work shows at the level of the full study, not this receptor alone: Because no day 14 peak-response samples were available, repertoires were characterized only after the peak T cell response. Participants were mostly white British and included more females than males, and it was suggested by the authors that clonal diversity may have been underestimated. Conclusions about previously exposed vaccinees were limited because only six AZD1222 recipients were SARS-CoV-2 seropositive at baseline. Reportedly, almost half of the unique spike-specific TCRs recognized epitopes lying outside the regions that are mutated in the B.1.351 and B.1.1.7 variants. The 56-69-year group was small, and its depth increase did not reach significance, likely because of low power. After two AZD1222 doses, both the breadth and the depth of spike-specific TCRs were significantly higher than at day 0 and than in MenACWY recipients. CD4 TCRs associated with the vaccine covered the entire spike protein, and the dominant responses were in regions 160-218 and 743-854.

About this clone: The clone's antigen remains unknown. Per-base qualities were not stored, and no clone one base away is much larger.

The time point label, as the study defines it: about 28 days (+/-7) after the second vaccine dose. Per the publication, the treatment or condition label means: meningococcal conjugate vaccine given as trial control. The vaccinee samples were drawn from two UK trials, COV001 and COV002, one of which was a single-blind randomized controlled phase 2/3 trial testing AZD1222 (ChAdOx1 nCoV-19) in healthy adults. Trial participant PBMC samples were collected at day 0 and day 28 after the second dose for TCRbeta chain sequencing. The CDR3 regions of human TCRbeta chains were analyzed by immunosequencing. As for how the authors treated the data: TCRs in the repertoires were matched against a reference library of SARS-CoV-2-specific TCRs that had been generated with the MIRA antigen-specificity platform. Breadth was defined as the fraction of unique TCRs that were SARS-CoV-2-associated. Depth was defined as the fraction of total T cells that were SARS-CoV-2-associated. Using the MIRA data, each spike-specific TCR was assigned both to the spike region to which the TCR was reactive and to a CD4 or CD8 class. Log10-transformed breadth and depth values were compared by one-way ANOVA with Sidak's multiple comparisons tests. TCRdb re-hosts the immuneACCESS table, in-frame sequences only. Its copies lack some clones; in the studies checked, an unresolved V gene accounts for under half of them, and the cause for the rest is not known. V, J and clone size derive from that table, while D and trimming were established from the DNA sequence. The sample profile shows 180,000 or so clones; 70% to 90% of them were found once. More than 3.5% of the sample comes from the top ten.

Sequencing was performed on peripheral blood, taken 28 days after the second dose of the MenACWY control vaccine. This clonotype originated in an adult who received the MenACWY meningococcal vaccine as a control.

CDR3 loop: CASSLMTVGGYTF. The DNA sequence reads TGTGCCAGCAGTTTAATGACAGTAGGAGGCTACACCTTC. Recombination connected TRBV28 to TRBJ1-2, and possibly TRBD1, on 5 matching bases. V loses 2 bases of germline sequence and J loses 8 bases, and the interval between the two ends is 12 bases. CDR1 MDHEN and CDR2 SYDVKM are derived from the germline V gene. The CDR3, from cysteine to phenylalanine, totals 13 residues. Left in the record is the CDR3 DNA by itself, 39 bases read in frame from the first base.